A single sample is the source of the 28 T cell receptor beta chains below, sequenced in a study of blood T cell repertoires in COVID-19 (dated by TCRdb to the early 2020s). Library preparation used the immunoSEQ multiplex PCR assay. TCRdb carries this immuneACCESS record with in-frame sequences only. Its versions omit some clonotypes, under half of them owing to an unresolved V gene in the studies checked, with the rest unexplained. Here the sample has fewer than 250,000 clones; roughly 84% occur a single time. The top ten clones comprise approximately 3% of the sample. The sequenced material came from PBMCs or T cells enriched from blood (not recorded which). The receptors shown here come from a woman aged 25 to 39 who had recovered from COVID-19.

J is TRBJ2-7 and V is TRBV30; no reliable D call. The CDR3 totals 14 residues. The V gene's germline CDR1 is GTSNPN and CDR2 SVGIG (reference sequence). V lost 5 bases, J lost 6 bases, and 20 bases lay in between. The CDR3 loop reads CAWGPPDYTGEQYF. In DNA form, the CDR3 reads TGTGCCTGGGGGCCCCCGGATTACACGGGCGAGCAGTACTTC.

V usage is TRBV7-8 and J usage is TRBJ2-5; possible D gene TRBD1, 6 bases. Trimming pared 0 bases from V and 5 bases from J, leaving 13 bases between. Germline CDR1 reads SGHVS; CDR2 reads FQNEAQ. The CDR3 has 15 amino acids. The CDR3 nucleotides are TGTGCCAGCAGCTTAGCCATAGGACAGCAGGAGACCCAGTACTTC. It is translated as CASSLAIGQQETQYF.

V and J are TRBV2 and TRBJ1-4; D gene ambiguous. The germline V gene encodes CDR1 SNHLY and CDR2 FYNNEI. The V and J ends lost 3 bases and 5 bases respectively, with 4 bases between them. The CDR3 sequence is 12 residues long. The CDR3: CASSERNEKLFF. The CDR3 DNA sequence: TGTGCCAGCAGTGAGAGGAATGAAAAACTGTTTTTT.

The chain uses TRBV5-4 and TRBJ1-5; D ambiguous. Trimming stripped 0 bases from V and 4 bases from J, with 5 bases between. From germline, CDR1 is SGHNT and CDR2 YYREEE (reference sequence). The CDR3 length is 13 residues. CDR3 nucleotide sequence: TGTGCCAGCAGCTTGGGCAGGAATCAGCCCCAGCATTTT. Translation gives CASSLGRNQPQHF.

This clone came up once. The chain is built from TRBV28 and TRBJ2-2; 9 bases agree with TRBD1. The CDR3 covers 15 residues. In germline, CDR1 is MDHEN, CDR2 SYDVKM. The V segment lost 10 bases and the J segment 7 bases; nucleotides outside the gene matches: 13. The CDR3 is CATHAGTGTIGELFF. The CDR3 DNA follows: TGTGCCACCCACGCGGGGACAGGGACGATCGGGGAGCTGTTTTTT.

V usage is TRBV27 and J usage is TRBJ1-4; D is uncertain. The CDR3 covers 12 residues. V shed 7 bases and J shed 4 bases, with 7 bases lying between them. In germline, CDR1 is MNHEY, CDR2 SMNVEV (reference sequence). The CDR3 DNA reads TGTGCCAGCAAGAGTCTTAATGAAAAACTGTTTTTT. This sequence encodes CASKSLNEKLFF.

CDR3 DNA sequence: TGTGCCAGCAGCTACGCCCTGTCCTGGGCAGGGGCCCCCTACGAGCAGTACTTC. It codes for CASSYALSWAGAPYEQYF. The chain uses TRBV11-2 and TRBJ2-7; possibly TRBD1 for D (6 bases). CDR1 SGHAT and CDR2 FQNNGV come from the germline V gene. V was shortened by 4 bases and J by 2 bases, with 24 bases between the two germline ends. The CDR3 has 18 amino acids.

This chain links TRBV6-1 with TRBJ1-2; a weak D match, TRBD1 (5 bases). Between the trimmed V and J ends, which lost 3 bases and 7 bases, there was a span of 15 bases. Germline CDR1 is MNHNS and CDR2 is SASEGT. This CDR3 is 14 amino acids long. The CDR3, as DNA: TGTGCCAGCAGTGAGTTTCGCCAGGGACTTGGCTACACCTTC. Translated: CASSEFRQGLGYTF.

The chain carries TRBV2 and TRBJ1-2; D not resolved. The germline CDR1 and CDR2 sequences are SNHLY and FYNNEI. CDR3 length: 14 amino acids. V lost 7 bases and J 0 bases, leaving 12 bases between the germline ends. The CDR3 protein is CASTEGSTNYGYTF. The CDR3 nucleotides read TGTGCCAGCACCGAGGGCAGCACTAACTATGGCTACACCTTC.

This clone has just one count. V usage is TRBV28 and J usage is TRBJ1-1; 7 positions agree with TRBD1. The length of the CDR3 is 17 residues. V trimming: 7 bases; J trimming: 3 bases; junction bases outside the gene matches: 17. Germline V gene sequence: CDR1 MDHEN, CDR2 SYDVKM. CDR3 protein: CASKGPTGATRYTEAFF. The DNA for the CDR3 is TGTGCCAGCAAAGGTCCCACAGGGGCGACTAGATACACTGAAGCTTTCTTT.

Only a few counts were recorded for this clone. The chain's CDR3 is CASSLPPTTNYGYTF. The CDR3 coding sequence is TGTGCCAGCAGTCTACCTCCGACAACTAACTATGGCTACACCTTC. The rearrangement uses TRBV6-2 or TRBV6-3 and TRBJ1-2; D is uncertain. This CDR3 has 15 amino acids. Germline values: CDR1 MNHEY, CDR2 SVGEGT. V was clipped by 5 bases and J by 0 bases, with 13 bases between them.

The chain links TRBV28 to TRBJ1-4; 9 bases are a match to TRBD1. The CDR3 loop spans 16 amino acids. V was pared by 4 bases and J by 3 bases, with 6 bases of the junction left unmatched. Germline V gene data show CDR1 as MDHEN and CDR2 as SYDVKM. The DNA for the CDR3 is TGTGCCAGCAGTTACAACAGGGGGCTGGCTAATGAAAAACTGTTTTTT. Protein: CASSYNRGLANEKLFF.

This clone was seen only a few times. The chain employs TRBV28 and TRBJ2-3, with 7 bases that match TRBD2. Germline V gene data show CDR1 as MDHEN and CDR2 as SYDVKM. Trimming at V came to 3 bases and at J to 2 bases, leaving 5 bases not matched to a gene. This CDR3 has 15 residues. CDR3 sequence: CASSFGLGNTDTQYF. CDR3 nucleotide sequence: TGTGCCAGCAGTTTTGGACTAGGGAACACAGATACGCAGTATTTT.

CDR3 loop: CASSGSGLAGFGNEQFF. For the CDR3, the DNA is TGTGCCAGCAGCGGCTCGGGACTAGCGGGGTTTGGAAATGAGCAGTTCTTC. The chain recombines TRBV9 with TRBJ2-1; the match to TRBD2 covers 13 bases. The V and J ends lost 3 bases and 7 bases, in that order; junction bases with no gene match: 10. CDR3 length: 17 amino acids. The germline gives CDR1 SGDLS, CDR2 YYNGEE.

The CDR3 protein is CASSLEGPLNTEAFF. The CDR3 DNA follows: TGTGCCAGCAGCTTGGAGGGGCCCTTGAACACTGAAGCTTTCTTT. The chain is built from TRBV5-4 and TRBJ1-1; TRBD1 is a possible D gene (5 bases). Between the trimmed V and J ends, which lost 0 bases and 0 bases, there was a span of 9 bases. This CDR3 spans 15 amino acids. Germline CDR1 SGHNT, CDR2 YYREEE (reference sequence).

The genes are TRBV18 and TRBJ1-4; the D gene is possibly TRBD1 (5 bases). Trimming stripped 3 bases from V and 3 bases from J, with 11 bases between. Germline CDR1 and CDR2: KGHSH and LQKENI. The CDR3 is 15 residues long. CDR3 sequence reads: CASSPQGSANEKLFF. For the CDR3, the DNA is TGTGCCAGCTCACCGCAGGGATCAGCTAATGAAAAACTGTTTTTT.

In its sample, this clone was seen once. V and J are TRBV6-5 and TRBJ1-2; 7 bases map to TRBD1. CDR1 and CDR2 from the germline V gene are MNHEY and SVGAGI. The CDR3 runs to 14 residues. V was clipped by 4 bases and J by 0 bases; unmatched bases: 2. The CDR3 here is CASSLQGSNYGYTF. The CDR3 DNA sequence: TGTGCCAGCAGTTTACAGGGGTCTAACTATGGCTACACCTTC.

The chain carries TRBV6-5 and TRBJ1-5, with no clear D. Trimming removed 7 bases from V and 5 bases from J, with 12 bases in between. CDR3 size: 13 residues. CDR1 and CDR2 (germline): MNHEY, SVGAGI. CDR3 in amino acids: CASKQMSDQPQHF. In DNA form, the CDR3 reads TGTGCCAGCAAACAGATGTCGGATCAGCCCCAGCATTTT.

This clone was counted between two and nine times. As DNA, the CDR3 is TGTGCCAGCAGCGTCGGGACAGGGGACACCGGGGAGCTGTTTTTT. The encoded protein is CASSVGTGDTGELFF. The chain employs TRBV9 and TRBJ2-2, with 10 bases identical to TRBD1. The CDR3 has 15 residues. Trimming cost V 2 bases and J 3 bases; bases outside gene matches: 1. Germline lookup yields CDR1 SGDLS and CDR2 YYNGEE.

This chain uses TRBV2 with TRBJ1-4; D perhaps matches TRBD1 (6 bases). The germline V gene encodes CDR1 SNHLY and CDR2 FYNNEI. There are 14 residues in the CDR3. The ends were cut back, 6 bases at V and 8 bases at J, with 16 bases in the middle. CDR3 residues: CASRRTGFFEKLFF. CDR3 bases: TGTGCCAGCAGGCGAACAGGGTTTTTCGAAAAACTGTTTTTT.

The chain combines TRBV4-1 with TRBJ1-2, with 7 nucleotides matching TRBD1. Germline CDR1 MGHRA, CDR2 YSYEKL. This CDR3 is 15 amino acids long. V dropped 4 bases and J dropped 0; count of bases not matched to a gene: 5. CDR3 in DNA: TGCGCCAGCAGCCTGGAGGGACAGACTAACTATGGCTACACCTTC. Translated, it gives CASSLEGQTNYGYTF.

In DNA form, the CDR3 reads TGTGCCAGCAGTGTTGTCAACAACAATGAGCAGTTCTTC. Amino acids: CASSVVNNNEQFF. V is TRBV2 and J is TRBJ2-1, with D unclear. The CDR3 is 13 amino acids. Trimming removed 4 bases from V and 5 bases from J, with 9 bases in between. Germline V CDR1 and CDR2: SNHLY, FYNNEI.

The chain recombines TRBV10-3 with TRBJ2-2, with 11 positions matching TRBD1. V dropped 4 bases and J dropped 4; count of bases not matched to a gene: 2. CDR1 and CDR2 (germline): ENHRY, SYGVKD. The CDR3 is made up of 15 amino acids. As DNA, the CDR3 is TGTGCCATCAGTGCGGGACAGGGGGTCACCGGGGAGCTGTTTTTT. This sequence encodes CAISAGQGVTGELFF.

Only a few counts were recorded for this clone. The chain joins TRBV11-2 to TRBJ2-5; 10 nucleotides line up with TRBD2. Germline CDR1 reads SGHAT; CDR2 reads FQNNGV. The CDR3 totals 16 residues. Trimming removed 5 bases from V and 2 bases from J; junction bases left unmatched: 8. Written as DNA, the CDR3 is TGTGCCAGCAGCCCGGGGACTAGCGCTCGACAAGAGACCCAGTACTTC. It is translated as CASSPGTSARQETQYF.

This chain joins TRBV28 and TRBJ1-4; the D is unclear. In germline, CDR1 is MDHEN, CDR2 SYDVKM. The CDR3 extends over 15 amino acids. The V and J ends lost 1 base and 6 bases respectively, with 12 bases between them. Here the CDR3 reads CASSLFTNVDEKLFF. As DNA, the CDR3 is TGTGCCAGCAGTTTATTCACTAACGTAGATGAAAAACTGTTTTTT.

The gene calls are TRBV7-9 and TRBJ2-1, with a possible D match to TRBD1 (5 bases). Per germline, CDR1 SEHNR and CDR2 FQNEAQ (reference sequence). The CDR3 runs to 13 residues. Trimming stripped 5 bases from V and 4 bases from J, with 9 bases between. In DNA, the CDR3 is TGTGCCAGCAGCCCAGGGCCTTACAATGAGCAGTTCTTC. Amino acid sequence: CASSPGPYNEQFF.

The CDR3 sequence: CASSLDSLQNTEAFF. As DNA, the CDR3 is TGCGCCAGCAGCCTAGACAGCCTCCAGAACACTGAAGCTTTCTTT. The V gene is TRBV5-1, the J gene TRBJ1-1; D perhaps matches TRBD1 (5 bases). V lost 4 bases and J lost 1, with 14 bases in between. This CDR3 spans 15 amino acids. The V gene's germline CDR1 is SGHRS and CDR2 YFSETQ.

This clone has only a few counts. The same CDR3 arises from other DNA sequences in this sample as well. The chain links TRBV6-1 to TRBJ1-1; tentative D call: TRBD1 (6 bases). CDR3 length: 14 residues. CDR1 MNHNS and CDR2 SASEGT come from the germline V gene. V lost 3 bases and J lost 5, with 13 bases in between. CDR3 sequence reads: CASSERQGRTEAFF. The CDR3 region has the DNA TGTGCCAGCAGTGAGCGGCAGGGGAGAACTGAAGCTTTCTTT.